This TCR beta chain was identified in a study of blood T cell repertoires in COVID-19. About the study: Donors in the United States, Italy and Spain gave samples during acute or convalescent COVID-19.

In the source study's methods: Amplification of reference gene primers provided the estimated nucleated cell counts. Assay: immunoSEQ multiplex PCR; the TCRdb copy retains only in-frame clones and omits some. The V and J calls and clone size were taken over from that table, and D and trimming were inferred from the DNA. The sample yields approximately 50,000 clones, 65% to 85% seen once. Between the trimmed V and J ends, which lost 4 bases and 3 bases, there was a span of 16 bases. The germline V gene encodes CDR1 SGDLS and CDR2 YYNGEE. The CDR3 runs 16 residues. The chain couples TRBV9 to TRBJ2-2, with D tentatively TRBD2 (6 bases). The source is a human donor in a cohort sampled during active COVID-19. Source material: peripheral blood. The CDR3 DNA sequence: TGTGCCAGCAGCCCCTGGAAGGGAGGTGACACCGGGGAGCTGTTTTTT. Residues: CASSPWKGGDTGELFF. The entire variable domain, with the rest obtained from reference TRBV9 and TRBJ2-2, is as follows: DSGVTQTPKHLITATGQRVTLRCSPRSGDLSVYWYQQSLDQGLQFLIQYYNGEERAKGNILERFSAQQFPDLHSELNLSSLELGDSALYFCASSPWKGGDTGELFFGEGSRLTVL.